A selection of T cell receptor beta chains follows, all from one sample in a study of T cell repertoires in cytomegalovirus infection. Their specific antigens are unknown. TCRdb reanalysed the reads using MiXCR and keeps one entry per CDR3 protein. The sample has hundreds of thousands of distinct CDR3 sequences, approximately 46% seen once. Here the sequenced sample was cultured PBMCs, taken from culture after CMV antigen stimulation. Receptor source: a human donor in good health (CMV status not recorded). Some clones in this sample may be carry-over from other donors' samples. Each CDR3 is given without its conserved first and last residue. Clone size is given for some rows only: seen once, a few or many times, or a class if the clone is expanded.

clone size: NA
V gene: TRBV3-1
CDR3 protein: ASSQAGAVGNSPLH

clone size: few
V gene: TRBV28
CDR3 protein: ASSLPAGQAYGYT

clone size: NA
V gene: TRBV12-5
CDR3 protein: ASAPFGGATGELF

clone size: NA
V gene: TRBV20-1
CDR3 protein: SARRGGREKLF

clone size: NA
V gene: TRBV6-2/TRBV6-3
CDR3 protein: ASSRDIALSSSEKLF

clone size: NA
V gene: TRBV5-4
CDR3 protein: ASSSQQGSGNTIY

clone size: NA
V gene: TRBV10-3
CDR3 protein: AISETQQGRGETQY

clone size: few
V gene: TRBV28
CDR3 protein: ASSIGRVGGTEAF

clone size: NA
V gene: TRBV4-1
CDR3 protein: ASSQGVHLTDTQY

clone size: NA
V gene: TRBV7-2
CDR3 protein: ASSPQTGMNTEAF

clone size: many
V gene: TRBV6-2/TRBV6-3
CDR3 protein: ASRRTSGSYEQY

clone size: NA
V gene: TRBV20-1
CDR3 protein: SAAGSEQPQH

clone size: few
V gene: TRBV7-6
CDR3 protein: ASSLVPRTATSYEQY

clone size: NA
V gene: TRBV12-3/TRBV12-4
CDR3 protein: ASSGGHGDPNTDTQY

clone size: NA
V gene: TRBV6-8
CDR3 protein: ASSADRIRQY

clone size: NA
V gene: TRBV7-6
CDR3 protein: ASSKGGGEETQY

clone size: NA
V gene: TRBV6-1
CDR3 protein: ASRGTSGGPDTQY